These 18 T cell receptor beta chains were sequenced from one sample in a study of blood T cells in healthy people across ages. The second PCR ran about 6 to 12 cycles with a sample-barcoded 5' primer and J-beta primers. From the 5' RACE reads, TCRdb called clonotypes with MiXCR, one entry per CDR3 protein. Among about 1.6 million distinct CDR3 sequences, roughly 32% were seen once, and the ten largest hold 11%. Sample: blood. These receptors came from a woman in her 30s in good health.

This clonotype was seen more than once but under ten times. This chain joins TRBV20-1 and TRBJ2-1; D is unclear. CDR1 is DFQATT, CDR2 SNEGSKA, per germline (reference sequence). The CDR3 loop spans 15 amino acids. V dropped 0 bases and J dropped 4 bases, with 13 bases sitting between them. The CDR3 protein is CSARDPKTVYNEQFF. In DNA, the CDR3 is TGCAGTGCTAGAGACCCCAAGACGGTATACAATGAGCAGTTCTTC.

This chain connects TRBV2 to TRBJ2-1, with D tentatively TRBD2 (6 bases). The V end lost 0 bases, the J end lost 4 bases, and 10 bases lay between the germline ends. The CDR3 length is 15 residues. Germline loops: CDR1 SNHLY, CDR2 FYNNEI. The CDR3 reads CASSEARLVYNEQFF. CDR3 nucleotides: TGTGCCAGCAGTGAAGCCAGACTAGTTTACAATGAGCAGTTCTTC.

Only a few counts were recorded for this clonotype. The chain employs TRBV20-1 and TRBJ1-5; 8 bases are a match to TRBD1. The V gene end was trimmed by 4 bases and the J gene end by 8 bases; junction bases not matched to a gene: 7. Germline assignment: CDR1 DFQATT and CDR2 SNEGSKA (reference sequence). The CDR3 contains 13 residues. CDR3 in amino acids: CSATRTGQEPQHF. The CDR3 region has the DNA TGCAGTGCTACCCGGACGGGACAGGAGCCCCAGCATTTT.

Only a few counts were recorded for this clonotype. The rearrangement links TRBV5-1 to TRBJ2-7; 10 bases agree with TRBD1. J was trimmed by 1 base and V by 4 bases; bases with no gene match: 5. CDR3 size: 15 residues. The germline V gene encodes CDR1 SGHRS and CDR2 YFSETQ. This chain's CDR3 is CASSRRTGGSYEQYF. The CDR3 nucleotides are TGCGCCAGCAGCAGACGGACAGGGGGATCCTACGAGCAGTACTTC.

This clonotype was counted between two and nine times. The chain uses TRBV9 and TRBJ2-7, with D maybe TRBD1 (6 bases). The CDR3 has 16 residues. CDR1 SGDLS and CDR2 YYNGEE come from the germline V gene. V was pared by 0 bases and J by 2 bases, with 15 bases between. The CDR3 loop is CASSVAPGESAYEQYF. The CDR3 nucleotides are TGTGCCAGCAGCGTAGCTCCAGGGGAAAGCGCCTACGAGCAGTACTTC. The whole variable domain, remainder taken from reference TRBV9 and TRBJ2-7, is DSGVTQTPKHLITATGQRVTLRCSPRSGDLSVYWYQQSLDQGLQFLIQYYNGEERAKGNILERFSAQQFPDLHSELNLSSLELGDSALYFCASSVAPGESAYEQYFGPGTRLTVT.

There are a few counts of this clonotype. V and J are TRBV30 and TRBJ1-1; perhaps TRBD1 as D (6 bases). The CDR3 covers 14 residues. V was clipped by 0 bases and J by 5 bases, with 13 bases between them. CDR1 is GTSNPN, CDR2 SVGIG, per germline (reference sequence). The CDR3 here is CAWSVQGGATEAFF. The CDR3 nucleotides read TGTGCCTGGAGTGTACAAGGGGGGGCGACTGAAGCTTTCTTT.

The chain recombines TRBV5-1 with TRBJ1-1; no firm D call. This CDR3 spans 12 amino acids. CDR1 and CDR2 (germline): SGHRS, YFSETQ. Between the trimmed V and J ends, which lost 4 bases and 7 bases, there was a span of 11 bases. CDR3 nucleotides: TGCGCCAGCAGCCCCGGCGAGGGTGAAGCTTTCTTT. Translation: CASSPGEGEAFF.

This clonotype has a count of ten or more. This chain uses TRBV28 with TRBJ2-3, with TRBD2 matching 7 bases. The CDR3 has 14 amino acids. V shed 8 bases and J 1 base; nucleotides not matched to a gene: 6. Germline CDR1 MDHEN, CDR2 SYDVKM. CDR3 nucleotide sequence: TGTGCCAGCGAGAGGGGAGGGCGCACAGATACGCAGTATTTT. It encodes CASERGGRTDTQYF.

The CDR3 sequence: CASSARDHGYTF. CDR3 DNA sequence: TGTGCCAGCAGTGCCAGGGATCATGGCTACACCTTC. The rearrangement links TRBV2 to TRBJ1-2; a possible D gene is TRBD1 (5 bases). CDR1 and CDR2 (germline): SNHLY, FYNNEI. The CDR3 runs 12 residues. Trimming cost V 4 bases and J 6 bases, with 9 bases left between them.

This clonotype has only a few counts. J is TRBJ2-1 and V is TRBV4-2, with 8 bases identical to TRBD2. The CDR3 contains 16 residues. Per the germline V gene, CDR1 is LGHNA and CDR2 is YNFKEQ. Trimming cost V 5 bases and J 7 bases; bases outside gene matches: 13. Here the CDR3 reads CASSSGREAVRNEQFF. For the CDR3, the DNA is TGTGCCAGCAGCTCGGGGCGGGAGGCCGTTCGGAATGAGCAGTTCTTC.

The chain is built from TRBV30 and TRBJ2-7; D unclear. Trimming removed 3 bases at V and 4 bases at J, with 13 bases between. The CDR3 is made up of 13 amino acids. Germline V CDR1 and CDR2: GTSNPN, SVGIG (reference sequence). The CDR3 nucleotides read TGTGCCTGGAGCCGGGCCTCAAGTTACGAGCAGTACTTC. Protein: CAWSRASSYEQYF.

This clonotype came up a few times. The chain uses TRBV3-1 and TRBJ2-7; 9 bases are shared with TRBD2. V was clipped by 10 bases and J by 7 bases; unmatched bases: 8. The germline V gene has CDR1 LGHDT and CDR2 YNNKEL (reference sequence). This CDR3 region has 12 residues. CDR3 protein: CAIGTSFGEQYF. CDR3 nucleotide sequence: TGTGCCATCGGGACTAGCTTCGGAGAGCAGTACTTC.

This clonotype was seen only a few times. The chain joins TRBV5-1 to TRBJ2-1, with TRBD2 matching over 12 bases. The V segment lost 4 bases and the J segment 7 bases; nucleotides outside the gene matches: 9. The germline V gene encodes CDR1 SGHRS and CDR2 YFSETQ. There are 16 residues in the CDR3. CDR3 residues: CASSEGVTSGRNEQFF. CDR3 coding DNA: TGCGCCAGCAGCGAGGGGGTGACTAGCGGGAGAAATGAGCAGTTCTTC.

This clonotype was counted a few times. This chain links TRBV20-1 with TRBJ2-7; possible D gene TRBD2, 6 bases. The CDR3 length is 14 residues. Germline V gene sequence: CDR1 DFQATT, CDR2 SNEGSKA (reference sequence). Deletions cut 0 bases from V and 0 bases from J, with 9 bases between. CDR3 coding DNA: TGCAGTGCTAGAGATGGAGGGGTCTCCTACGAGCAGTACTTC. Translation gives CSARDGGVSYEQYF.

This rearrangement joins TRBV7-9 to TRBJ2-1, with TRBD1 as a possible D gene (7 bases). This CDR3 contains 16 residues. CDR1 is SEHNR and CDR2 is FQNEAQ in the germline V gene (reference sequence). Between the trimmed V and J ends, which lost 5 bases and 3 bases, there was a span of 17 bases. The CDR3 loop is CASSGGTAQNYNEQFF. CDR3 DNA: TGTGCCAGCAGCGGCGGGACAGCCCAAAACTACAATGAGCAGTTCTTC.

The V gene is TRBV4-1, the J gene TRBJ1-5; no definite D call. The CDR3 is 15 amino acids. From germline, CDR1 is MGHRA and CDR2 YSYEKL. V was cut by 2 bases and J by 9 bases, with 17 bases left in between. CDR3 residues: CASSQSPGEIWPQHF. The CDR3 nucleotides read TGCGCCAGCAGCCAATCTCCCGGGGAAATTTGGCCCCAGCATTTT.

V and J are TRBV5-1 and TRBJ2-3; 9 bases agree with TRBD2. With 0 bases clipped from V and 2 bases from J, the junction kept 4 bases outside the gene matches. Germline lookup yields CDR1 SGHRS and CDR2 YFSETQ. CDR3 length equals 16 residues. The DNA of the CDR3 is TGCGCCAGCAGCTTGGGGTCTAGCGGGATCACAGATACGCAGTATTTT. Its protein is CASSLGSSGITDTQYF.

This clonotype occurred a few times. V gene TRBV20-1 combines with J gene TRBJ2-1; D is unresolved. This CDR3 has 13 residues. CDR1 and CDR2 from the germline V gene are DFQATT and SNEGSKA (reference sequence). Trimming cost V 6 bases and J 10 bases, with 19 bases left between them. The DNA for the CDR3 is TGCAGTGCCCTGGCGATTCATACCGGCGAGCAGTTCTTC. Translating it yields CSALAIHTGEQFF.